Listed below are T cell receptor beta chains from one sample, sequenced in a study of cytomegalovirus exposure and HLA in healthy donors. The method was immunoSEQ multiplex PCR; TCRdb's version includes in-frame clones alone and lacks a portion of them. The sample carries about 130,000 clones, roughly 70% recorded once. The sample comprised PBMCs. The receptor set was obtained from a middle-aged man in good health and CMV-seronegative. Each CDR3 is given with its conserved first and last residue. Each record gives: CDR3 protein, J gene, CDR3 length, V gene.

CDR3 protein: CASSVGDRDSPLHF; J gene: TRBJ1-6; CDR3 length: 14; V gene: TRBV9
CDR3 protein: CASSQDSTTGHVYEQYF; J gene: TRBJ2-7; CDR3 length: 17; V gene: TRBV4-1
CDR3 protein: CASREDRTIGGELFF; J gene: TRBJ2-2; CDR3 length: 15; V gene: TRBV6-6
CDR3 protein: CASSEDVTGSSEQYF; J gene: TRBJ2-7; CDR3 length: 15; V gene: TRBV6-1
CDR3 protein: CASSMGLAGGLSYEQYF; J gene: TRBJ2-7; CDR3 length: 17; V gene: TRBV19
CDR3 protein: CASSYSRSSYNEQFF; J gene: TRBJ2-1; CDR3 length: 15; V gene: TRBV6-5
CDR3 protein: CASSYQRGTQETQYF; J gene: TRBJ2-5; CDR3 length: 15; V gene: TRBV2
CDR3 protein: CASSYGGETSYEQYF; J gene: TRBJ2-7; CDR3 length: 15; V gene: TRBV6-6
CDR3 protein: CASSPGTSGQETQYF; J gene: TRBJ2-5; CDR3 length: 15; V gene: TRBV28
CDR3 protein: CATRPLVDFYGYTF; J gene: TRBJ1-2; CDR3 length: 14; V gene: TRBV27
CDR3 protein: CASSQVGGSGELFF; J gene: TRBJ2-2; CDR3 length: 14; V gene: TRBV4-1
CDR3 protein: CASRTGTGAYGYTF; J gene: TRBJ1-2; CDR3 length: 14; V gene: TRBV28
CDR3 protein: CASTSTAGAPVTQYF; J gene: TRBJ2-5; CDR3 length: 15; V gene: TRBV7-2
CDR3 protein: CASSEARQEAFF; J gene: TRBJ1-1; CDR3 length: 12; V gene: TRBV6-1
CDR3 protein: CASSLYSYEQYF; J gene: TRBJ2-7; CDR3 length: 12; V gene: TRBV7-6
CDR3 protein: CASSLPGLAGQETQYF; J gene: TRBJ2-5; CDR3 length: 16; V gene: TRBV5-4
CDR3 protein: CASSPNRLSSYEQYF; J gene: TRBJ2-7; CDR3 length: 15; V gene: TRBV2
CDR3 protein: CASSPVVLAVSTQYF; J gene: TRBJ2-3; CDR3 length: 15; V gene: TRBV28
CDR3 protein: CASSFPLAGVSYNEQFF; J gene: TRBJ2-1; CDR3 length: 17; V gene: TRBV7-9
CDR3 protein: CASSWDRGRAFF; J gene: TRBJ1-1; CDR3 length: 12; V gene: TRBV6-5
CDR3 protein: CASSENLAGASPEQYF; J gene: TRBJ2-7; CDR3 length: 16; V gene: TRBV2
CDR3 protein: CASSDGGSSYNEQFF; J gene: TRBJ2-1; CDR3 length: 15; V gene: TRBV6-1
CDR3 protein: CASRHGTGVWEQYF; J gene: TRBJ2-7; CDR3 length: 14; V gene: TRBV10-1
CDR3 protein: CASSQGGLAGTDTQYF; J gene: TRBJ2-3; CDR3 length: 16; V gene: TRBV4-3
CDR3 protein: CASSPGQGLNQPQHF; J gene: TRBJ1-5; CDR3 length: 15; V gene: TRBV4-1
CDR3 protein: CASSQDESPGTAQYGYTF; J gene: TRBJ1-2; CDR3 length: 18; V gene: TRBV4-3
CDR3 protein: CSVKSGLQETQYF; J gene: TRBJ2-5; CDR3 length: 13; V gene: TRBV29-1
CDR3 protein: CASSPGPGRINTGELFF; J gene: TRBJ2-2; CDR3 length: 17; V gene: TRBV7-3
CDR3 protein: CSATKQGPANYGYTF; J gene: TRBJ1-2; CDR3 length: 15; V gene: TRBV29-1
CDR3 protein: CASSYSLGGQPQHF; J gene: TRBJ1-5; CDR3 length: 14; V gene: TRBV13
CDR3 protein: CASSLSSGAVDTQYF; J gene: TRBJ2-3; CDR3 length: 15; V gene: TRBV27
CDR3 protein: CASSFLPGEQYF; J gene: TRBJ2-7; CDR3 length: 12; V gene: TRBV5-1
CDR3 protein: CASSLPGVIYGYTF; J gene: TRBJ1-2; CDR3 length: 14; V gene: TRBV7-9
CDR3 protein: CASSLGTGEAFF; J gene: TRBJ1-1; CDR3 length: 12; V gene: TRBV11-3
CDR3 protein: CASSLSSYEQYF; J gene: TRBJ2-7; CDR3 length: 12; V gene: TRBV5-4
CDR3 protein: CASSLVGQGREKLFF; J gene: TRBJ1-4; CDR3 length: 15; V gene: TRBV5-6
CDR3 protein: CASNRVETQYF; J gene: TRBJ2-5; CDR3 length: 11; V gene: TRBV2
CDR3 protein: CASSTLAGGSYEQYF; J gene: TRBJ2-7; CDR3 length: 15; V gene: TRBV21-1
CDR3 protein: CASSPDSSNYGYTF; J gene: TRBJ1-2; CDR3 length: 14; V gene: TRBV6-1
CDR3 protein: CASSTGGRETQYF; J gene: TRBJ2-5; CDR3 length: 13; V gene: TRBV19
CDR3 protein: CASSPPSGAGGYTF; J gene: TRBJ1-2; CDR3 length: 14; V gene: TRBV9
CDR3 protein: CASSLTGGVGTEAFF; J gene: TRBJ1-1; CDR3 length: 15; V gene: TRBV14
CDR3 protein: CASSLGQGTQPQHF; J gene: TRBJ1-5; CDR3 length: 14; V gene: TRBV5-6
CDR3 protein: CASRGLAVYEQYF; J gene: TRBJ2-7; CDR3 length: 13; V gene: TRBV6-1